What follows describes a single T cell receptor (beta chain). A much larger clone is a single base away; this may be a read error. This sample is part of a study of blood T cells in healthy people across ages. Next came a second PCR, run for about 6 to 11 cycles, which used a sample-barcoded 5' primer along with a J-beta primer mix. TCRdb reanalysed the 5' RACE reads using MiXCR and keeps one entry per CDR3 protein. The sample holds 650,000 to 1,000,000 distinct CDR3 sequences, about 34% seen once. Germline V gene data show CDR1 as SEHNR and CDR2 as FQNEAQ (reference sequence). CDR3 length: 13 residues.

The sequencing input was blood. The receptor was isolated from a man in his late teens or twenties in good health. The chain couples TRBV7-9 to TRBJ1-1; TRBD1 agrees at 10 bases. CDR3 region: CAGSSGQGSEAFF. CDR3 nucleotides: TGTGCCGGCAGCTCGGGACAGGGGTCTGAAGCTTTCTTT.